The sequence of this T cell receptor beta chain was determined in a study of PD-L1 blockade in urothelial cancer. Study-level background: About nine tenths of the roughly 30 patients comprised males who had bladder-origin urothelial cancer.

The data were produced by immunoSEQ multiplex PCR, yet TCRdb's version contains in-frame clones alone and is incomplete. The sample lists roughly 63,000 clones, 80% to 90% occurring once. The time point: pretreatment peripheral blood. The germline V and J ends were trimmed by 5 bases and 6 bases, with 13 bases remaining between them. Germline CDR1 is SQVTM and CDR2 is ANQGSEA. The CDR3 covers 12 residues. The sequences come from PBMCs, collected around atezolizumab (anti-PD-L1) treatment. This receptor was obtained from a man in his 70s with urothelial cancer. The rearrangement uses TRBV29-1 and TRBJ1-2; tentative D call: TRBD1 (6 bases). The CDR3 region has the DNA TGCAGCGTTATCCGGGACATGGATGGCTACACCTTC. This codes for CSVIRDMDGYTF.